The present T cell receptor (beta chain) was sequenced within a study of T cell repertoires in cytomegalovirus infection. Looking at the study overall: In the study, CMV epitopes included recently identified HLA-C-restricted and well-studied HLA-B-restricted ones. TCR beta signatures that were public indicated CMV infection and matching HLA type.

Germline values: CDR1 MNHNY, CDR2 SVGAGI (reference sequence). V lost 6 bases to trimming and J lost 0 bases, with 11 bases between them. CDR3 size: 14 residues. A few counts support this clonotype. Its antigen is currently unknown. From the reads, TCRdb called clonotypes with MiXCR, one entry per CDR3 protein. There are roughly 310,000 distinct CDR3 sequences in the sample; roughly 29% occur only once, and roughly 20% lies in the top ten. The TCR was taken from a human donor in good health (CMV status not recorded). Some clones in this sample may be carry-over from other donors' samples. The chain joins TRBV6-6 to TRBJ1-1; D is perhaps TRBD1 (5 bases). Sample: cultured PBMCs, taken from culture after CMV antigen stimulation. CDR3 sequence: CASRTVKLNTEAFF. The CDR3 DNA reads TGTGCCAGCAGGACAGTTAAATTGAACACTGAAGCTTTCTTT.